This TCR beta chain was documented in a study of response to subunit inactivated influenza vaccine. In its sample, this clonotype was seen a few times. TCRdb used MiXCR to reprocess the RT-PCR reads, holding one entry per CDR3 protein. The sample lists 180,000 or so distinct CDR3 sequences, approximately 12% occurring once. Germline V gene data show CDR1 as SGHAT and CDR2 as FQNNGV. The CDR3 is made up of 16 amino acids. V was cut by 1 base and J by 3 bases, with 16 bases left in between. These data were likewise used in another study, on T cells expressing NK-cell markers. That source reports: Researchers built TCR beta cDNA using 5'RACE template switching with UMIs. The contribution of dominant NKG2C+ clonotypes to CD8+ T cells in five to seven donors was 1.0-7.0%.

This clonotype was obtained from a middle-aged man who received an inactivated influenza vaccine. Sequences were derived from CD8+ T cells sorted from PBMCs, sampled 12 days after vaccination. V gene TRBV11-2 combines with J gene TRBJ2-7, with D perhaps TRBD1 (6 bases). The CDR3 protein is CASSLVGRGVHYEQYF. CDR3 nucleotide sequence: TGTGCCAGCAGCTTAGTGGGCAGGGGTGTACACTACGAGCAGTACTTC.